The 26 T cell receptor beta chains given below trace back to one sample, sequenced in a study of cytomegalovirus exposure and HLA in healthy donors. Generated by immunoSEQ multiplex PCR, the TCRdb table keeps only in-frame clones and is missing some. This table has 60,000 to 90,000 clones, 85% to 95% appearing once. The specimen was PBMCs. Receptor source: a woman between 18 and 29 years old in good health and CMV-seronegative.

The chain joins TRBV19 to TRBJ1-2; no clear D gene. The CDR3 is 14 amino acids. V gave up 1 base and J gave up 0 bases, with 6 bases separating them. Germline-derived CDR1 and CDR2 are LNHDA and SQIVND (reference sequence). The CDR3 reads CASSIGRANYGYTF. The CDR3 nucleotides read TGTGCCAGTAGTATAGGTCGAGCTAACTATGGCTACACCTTC.

The chain uses TRBV10-3 and TRBJ1-5, with D possibly TRBD1 on 5 matching bases. V lost 6 bases to trimming and J lost 6 bases, with 12 bases between them. CDR1 is ENHRY, CDR2 SYGVKD, per germline. The CDR3 runs 13 residues. The CDR3 DNA reads as TGTGCCATCAGCCTGGACACCGGTCAGCCCCAGCATTTT. Protein: CAISLDTGQPQHF.

This clone was observed a single time. The rearrangement links TRBV27 to TRBJ2-2, with a possible D match to TRBD2 (6 bases). This CDR3 contains 15 residues. Germline CDR1 MNHEY, CDR2 SMNVEV (reference sequence). V was trimmed by 6 bases and J by 1 base, leaving 12 bases between them. The CDR3 sequence: CASRTGGMNTGELFF. DNA for the CDR3: TGTGCCAGCAGAACCGGCGGGATGAACACCGGGGAGCTGTTTTTT.

The rearrangement uses TRBV5-1 and TRBJ2-7; the match to TRBD1 covers 10 bases. Germline values: CDR1 SGHRS, CDR2 YFSETQ. This CDR3 comprises 15 residues. The V segment lost 4 bases and the J segment 2 bases; nucleotides outside the gene matches: 6. The CDR3 DNA is TGCGCCAGCAGCGGGGGTGGGACAGGGGCCTACGAGCAGTACTTC. Residues: CASSGGGTGAYEQYF.

J is TRBJ1-4 and V is TRBV28; 7 positions agree with TRBD1. The germline CDR1 and CDR2 sequences are MDHEN and SYDVKM. The length of the CDR3 is 15 residues. J gave up 3 bases and V 5 bases, and 6 bases lay outside the gene matches. The CDR3 DNA sequence: TGTGCCAGCAGTCCAGCGACAGGGCCTAATGAAAAACTGTTTTTT. Translation: CASSPATGPNEKLFF.

V is TRBV25-1 and J is TRBJ1-1, with D possibly being TRBD1 (5 bases). Germline loops: CDR1 MGHDK, CDR2 SYGVNS. Trimming removed 3 bases from V and 10 bases from J, with 21 bases in between. This CDR3 comprises 15 residues. The CDR3 protein is CASSDMTEDRAGAFF. The CDR3 bases are TGTGCCAGCAGTGACATGACAGAAGATAGGGCAGGAGCTTTCTTT.

The chain couples TRBV28 to TRBJ1-2; TRBD1 matches at 11 bases. The CDR3 is 15 residues long. V lost 7 bases to trimming and J lost 4 bases; unmatched junction nucleotides: 8. Germline lookup yields CDR1 MDHEN and CDR2 SYDVKM. CDR3 in amino acids: CASNPRTGGSYGYTF. The CDR3 coding sequence is TGTGCCAGCAACCCAAGGACAGGGGGCAGCTATGGCTACACCTTC.

The chain carries TRBV10-3 and TRBJ1-6; 7 nucleotides agree with TRBD1. Germline assignment: CDR1 ENHRY and CDR2 SYGVKD. J gave up 1 base and V 2 bases, and 8 bases lay outside the gene matches. The CDR3 runs 18 residues. Here the CDR3 reads CAISEPEGQQSYNSPLHF. DNA for the CDR3: TGTGCCATCAGTGAGCCGGAGGGACAGCAGTCCTATAATTCACCCCTCCACTTT.

The chain joins TRBV7-3 to TRBJ2-5; D is uncertain. In germline, CDR1 is SGHTA, CDR2 FQGTGA. V dropped 1 base and J dropped 2 bases, with 8 bases sitting between them. The CDR3 is 14 amino acids. This chain's CDR3 is CASSLMPGQETQYF. CDR3 in DNA: TGTGCCAGCAGCTTAATGCCAGGACAAGAGACCCAGTACTTC.

The rearrangement uses TRBV5-1 and TRBJ2-3; 11 positions agree with TRBD2. V gave up 3 bases and J gave up 0 bases; unmatched junction bases: 3. CDR3 length equals 16 residues. Germline-derived CDR1 and CDR2 are SGHRS and YFSETQ. The CDR3 protein is CASSSRTSGSTDTQYF. The CDR3 DNA is TGCGCCAGCAGCTCTAGGACTAGCGGGAGCACAGATACGCAGTATTTT.

The chain combines TRBV5-1 with TRBJ2-7, with 9 bases matching TRBD1. The germline V gene encodes CDR1 SGHRS and CDR2 YFSETQ. V dropped 7 bases and J dropped 1; count of bases not matched to a gene: 6. The CDR3 spans 14 residues. CDR3 coding DNA: TGCGCCAGCCAAGACAGGGGGTTATCCTACGAGCAGTACTTC. This translates into CASQDRGLSYEQYF.

With respect to this clone: In the same sample, other DNA sequences code for this CDR3. The V call is TRBV2, the J call TRBJ2-7; 7 nucleotides align to TRBD1. Germline assignment: CDR1 SNHLY and CDR2 FYNNEI. V lost 3 bases to trimming and J lost 5 bases; unmatched junction nucleotides: 1. The length of the CDR3 is 12 residues. DNA for the CDR3: TGTGCCAGCAGTGATGGACAGGACGAGCAGTACTTC. Encoded protein: CASSDGQDEQYF. The full variable domain, with the rest looked up from reference TRBV2 and TRBJ2-7, is EPEVTQTPSHQVTQMGQEVILRCVPISNHLYFYWYRQILGQKVEFLVSFYNNEISEKSEIFDDQFSVERPDGSNFTLKIRSTKLEDSAMYFCASSDGQDEQYFGPGTRLTVT.

The rearrangement uses TRBV7-6 and TRBJ2-3; D might be TRBD2 (5 bases). V lost 1 base and J 2 bases, leaving 10 bases between the germline ends. Germline V CDR1 and CDR2: SGHVS, FNYEAQ. There are 15 residues in the CDR3. In DNA, the CDR3 is TGTGCCAGCAGCTTAGTCGGGGTCAACACAGATACGCAGTATTTT. Translation: CASSLVGVNTDTQYF. The variable domain in full, with the rest retrieved from reference TRBV7-6 and TRBJ2-3, is GAGVSQSPRYKVTKRGQDVALRCDPISGHVSLYWYRQALGQGPEFLTYFNYEAQQDKSGLPNDRFSAERPEGSISTLTIQRTEQRDSAMYRCASSLVGVNTDTQYFGPGTRLTVL.

V and J are TRBV25-1 and TRBJ1-6; D is undetermined. Germline CDR1 is MGHDK and CDR2 is SYGVNS. There are 16 residues in the CDR3. The ends were cut back, 6 bases at V and 0 bases at J, with 12 bases in the middle. The CDR3 DNA follows: TGTGCCAGCAGGGAGACCGCGAGCTCCTATAATTCACCCCTCCACTTT. Protein sequence: CASRETASSYNSPLHF.

CDR3 sequence: CASSYPGLSGNTIYF. The CDR3 DNA reads TGTGCCAGCAGTTATCCAGGGCTATCAGGAAACACCATATATTTT. V and J are TRBV7-2 and TRBJ1-3; possible D gene TRBD1, 5 bases. The CDR3 runs to 15 residues. With 6 bases removed from V and 4 bases from J, the gap between germline ends came to 16 bases. The germline V gene encodes CDR1 SGHTA and CDR2 FQGNSA.

V is TRBV7-2 and J is TRBJ1-4; no clear D gene. Between the trimmed V and J ends, which lost 3 bases and 6 bases, there was a span of 17 bases. The germline gives CDR1 SGHTA, CDR2 FQGNSA. The CDR3 totals 16 residues. CDR3 region: CASSFQSPPLDEKLFF. For the CDR3, the DNA is TGTGCCAGCAGCTTCCAAAGTCCCCCACTAGATGAAAAACTGTTTTTT.

The rearrangement joins TRBV27 to TRBJ1-6; no reliable D call. CDR3 length: 16 amino acids. Trimming pared 6 bases from V and 3 bases from J, leaving 15 bases between. Germline V gene data show CDR1 as MNHEY and CDR2 as SMNVEV (reference sequence). The CDR3 spells CASSPERAYYNSPLHF. The CDR3 DNA reads TGTGCCAGCAGCCCGGAGAGGGCCTACTATAATTCACCCCTCCACTTT.

V gene TRBV7-2 combines with J gene TRBJ2-1; TRBD1 is a possible D gene (6 bases). The CDR3 loop spans 14 amino acids. CDR1 is SGHTA and CDR2 is FQGNSA in the germline V gene. V lost 4 bases and J lost 4, with 11 bases in between. The CDR3 sequence: CASSSPDRYNEQFF. The CDR3 nucleotides read TGTGCCAGCAGCTCCCCGGACAGATACAATGAGCAGTTCTTC.

This clone is a singleton in its sample. V gene TRBV2 combines with J gene TRBJ1-5; D is perhaps TRBD1 (6 bases). This CDR3 has 15 residues. Germline V lookup: CDR1 SNHLY, CDR2 FYNNEI. Trimming pared 5 bases from V and 10 bases from J, leaving 21 bases between. DNA for the CDR3: TGTGCCAGCAGTCCGTCCGGGACGGACAGTAGACCCCAGCATTTT. This translates into CASSPSGTDSRPQHF.

The CDR3: CSVPGEGRAEAFF. The CDR3 DNA reads as TGCAGCGTCCCCGGAGAGGGGAGGGCTGAAGCTTTCTTT. The chain combines TRBV29-1 with TRBJ1-1; D might be TRBD1 (5 bases). V gave up 6 bases and J gave up 6 bases, with 17 bases separating them. The CDR3 covers 13 residues. The germline V gene encodes CDR1 SQVTM and CDR2 ANQGSEA.

In this sample, this clone turned up once. This chain connects TRBV7-6 to TRBJ2-2; D possibly corresponds to TRBD1 (5 bases). Looked up from germline, CDR1 is SGHVS and CDR2 is FNYEAQ. V lost 7 bases to trimming and J lost 1 base, with 13 bases between them. The CDR3 has 15 amino acids. CDR3: CASTVMGRNTGELFF. The CDR3 DNA reads as TGTGCCAGCACCGTGATGGGGCGGAACACCGGGGAGCTGTTTTTT.

The chain recombines TRBV6-5 with TRBJ1-4, with D unclear. V dropped 6 bases and J dropped 3 bases, with 8 bases sitting between them. The V gene's germline CDR1 is MNHEY and CDR2 SVGAGI. The CDR3 sequence is 13 residues long. The DNA of the CDR3 is TGTGCCAGCAGCCCGGGATCTAATGAAAAACTGTTTTTT. It specifies CASSPGSNEKLFF.

This rearrangement joins TRBV18 to TRBJ1-1; 7 bases fit TRBD1. This CDR3 is built from 15 residues. Germline V gives CDR1 KGHSH, CDR2 LQKENI. J was trimmed by 0 bases and V by 3 bases; bases with no gene match: 4. The CDR3, as DNA: TGTGCCAGCTCACCGGGACAGACCCTGAACACTGAAGCTTTCTTT. Translation: CASSPGQTLNTEAFF.

This sequence joins TRBV4-3 and TRBJ2-2; TRBD2 matches 7 bases. V was clipped by 4 bases and J by 3 bases; unmatched bases: 2. This CDR3 has 14 amino acids. Germline CDR1 reads LGHNA; CDR2 reads YSLEER. The CDR3 loop is CASSLAGYTGELFF. CDR3 nucleotide sequence: TGCGCCAGCAGCCTAGCGGGTTACACCGGGGAGCTGTTTTTT.

The DNA for the CDR3 is TGTGCCAGCAGCCGGGGACTAGCGGGCGAGCAGTACTTC. Translated, it gives CASSRGLAGEQYF. The chain recombines TRBV5-5 with TRBJ2-7; TRBD2 aligns across 12 bases. Trimming removed 4 bases from V and 6 bases from J; junction bases left unmatched: 2. CDR1 SGHKS and CDR2 YYEKEE come from the germline V gene (reference sequence). The CDR3 spans 13 residues. Filled out from reference TRBV5-5 and TRBJ2-7, the complete variable domain reads DAGVTQSPTHLIKTRGQQVTLRCSPISGHKSVSWYQQVLGQGPQFIFQYYEKEERGRGNFPDRFSARQFPNYSSELNVNALLLGDSALYLCASSRGLAGEQYFGPGTRLTVT.

This clone has just one count. V usage is TRBV9 and J usage is TRBJ2-7; a possible D gene is TRBD2 (6 bases). Germline-derived CDR1 and CDR2 are SGDLS and YYNGEE. V was shortened by 2 bases and J by 6 bases, with 12 bases between the two germline ends. The CDR3 loop spans 13 amino acids. Here the CDR3 DNA reads TGTGCCAGCAGCGTCTCCCCAGCGGGCGAGCAGTACTTC. Translating gives CASSVSPAGEQYF.